The 32 T cell receptor beta chains listed next were all sequenced from one sample in a study of T cell responses to AZD1222 COVID-19 vaccine (dated by TCRdb to about 2021). The sample's time point label, in plain terms: baseline before first vaccination. Library prep was done by the immunoSEQ multiplex PCR assay. Held by TCRdb, this immuneACCESS table contains in-frame sequences only and omits some clones. Under half of the omission traces to an unresolved V gene where checked; the cause of the rest is unknown. This sample comprises some 130,000 clones, 75% to 90% of them detected only once. Approximately 6.8% of the sample rests with the top ten. The sequences come from peripheral blood, collected on day 0 of AZD1222 vaccination. These receptors were taken from an adult in good health.

The rearrangement uses TRBV4-1 and TRBJ1-2, with 8 bases lining up with TRBD1. CDR3 length: 16 amino acids. Germline loops: CDR1 MGHRA, CDR2 YSYEKL. The V and J ends lost 0 bases and 6 bases, in that order; junction bases with no gene match: 9. CDR3 sequence reads: CASSQEGGTGSDGYTF. Here the CDR3 DNA reads TGCGCCAGCAGCCAAGAGGGGGGGACAGGAAGCGATGGCTACACCTTC.

The chain joins TRBV29-1 to TRBJ2-7, with D tentatively TRBD1 (6 bases). Germline loops: CDR1 SQVTM, CDR2 ANQGSEA. The CDR3 runs 12 residues. V was pared by 5 bases and J by 0 bases, with 8 bases between. The CDR3 DNA is TGCAGCGTTCGGACAGCCTCCTACGAGCAGTACTTC. Translated: CSVRTASYEQYF.

The chain recombines TRBV6-5 with TRBJ2-2; no definite D call. Germline CDR1 is MNHEY and CDR2 is SVGAGI. This CDR3 contains 13 residues. Between the trimmed V and J ends, which lost 3 bases and 2 bases, there was a span of 4 bases. The CDR3: CASSYHNTGELFF. The CDR3 bases are TGTGCCAGCAGTTATCATAACACCGGGGAGCTGTTTTTT.

The rearrangement uses TRBV4-3 and TRBJ2-7; D is possibly TRBD2 (6 bases). The germline CDR1 and CDR2 sequences are LGHNA and YSLEER. The CDR3 length is 16 residues. The ends were cut back, 1 base at V and 6 bases at J, with 19 bases in the middle. CDR3 coding DNA: TGCGCCAGCAGCCAAGGCCGGCGGGACCGCCGATCCGAGCAGTACTTC. This gives the protein CASSQGRRDRRSEQYF.

Details on this clone: The same CDR3 is also encoded by other DNA sequences in this sample. The CDR3: CASSPDRNAGELFF. In nucleotides, the CDR3 is TGCGCCAGCAGTCCTGACCGCAACGCCGGGGAGCTGTTTTTT. This chain joins TRBV5-1 and TRBJ2-2; unclear D gene. V was clipped by 5 bases and J by 6 bases, with 14 bases between them. The CDR3 spans 14 residues. Germline CDR1 and CDR2: SGHRS and YFSETQ.

The rearrangement joins TRBV12-3 or TRBV12-4 to TRBJ1-4; tentative D call: TRBD1 (5 bases). The CDR3 is 12 amino acids. V gave up 6 bases and J gave up 7 bases, with 9 bases separating them. The chain's CDR3 is CASSTGGEKLFF. As DNA, the CDR3 is TGTGCCAGCAGCACCGGGGGTGAAAAACTGTTTTTT.

The genes are TRBV7-8 and TRBJ2-1; possible D gene TRBD1, 6 bases. The length of the CDR3 is 15 residues. Between the trimmed V and J ends, which lost 7 bases and 6 bases, there was a span of 19 bases. Germline CDR1 is SGHVS and CDR2 is FQNEAQ. CDR3: CASKGQLTRGNEQFF. The CDR3 DNA is TGTGCCAGCAAAGGACAGCTAACTCGGGGCAATGAGCAGTTCTTC.

The gene calls are TRBV5-5 and TRBJ1-5; D not certain. This CDR3 comprises 13 residues. Trimming left V 0 bases short and J 4 bases short, with 5 bases between. CDR1 and CDR2 from the germline V gene are SGHKS and YYEKEE (reference sequence). The CDR3 reads CASSLGLNQPQHF. The CDR3 DNA follows: TGTGCCAGCAGCTTGGGCCTAAATCAGCCCCAGCATTTT.

The chain joins TRBV7-3 to TRBJ1-2; D might be TRBD1 (5 bases). V was clipped by 6 bases and J by 4 bases, with 21 bases between them. This CDR3 is 16 amino acids long. In germline, CDR1 is SGHTA, CDR2 FQGTGA. The CDR3 reads CASSPIGAGDFYGYTF. For the CDR3, the DNA is TGTGCCAGCAGTCCCATCGGAGCGGGGGATTTCTATGGCTACACCTTC.

In DNA, the CDR3 is TGTGCCAGCAGCTTAGGGTCCGCTCTGTACTTC. It is translated as CASSLGSALYF. The chain links TRBV11-2 to TRBJ2-7, with unresolved D. This CDR3 is built from 11 residues. In germline, CDR1 is SGHAT, CDR2 FQNNGV. Trimming shortened V by 1 base and J by 12 bases, and 10 bases separated the two germline ends.

The chain joins TRBV12-3 or TRBV12-4 to TRBJ1-3; D is unclear. The CDR3 has 13 amino acids. The germline V and J ends were trimmed by 1 base and 9 bases, with 10 bases remaining between them. The CDR3 loop is CASSLGGLVTIYF. The CDR3 bases are TGTGCCAGCAGTTTAGGAGGCCTCGTCACCATATATTTT.

The V gene is TRBV30, the J gene TRBJ1-1; 8 bases agree with TRBD1. Germline loops: CDR1 GTSNPN, CDR2 SVGIG (reference sequence). This CDR3 contains 15 residues. Unmatched junction bases numbered 10, after V lost 4 bases and J lost 3 bases. The CDR3 coding sequence is TGTGCCTGGAAGACAGGGGTTATATGGGACACTGAAGCTTTCTTT. Translating it yields CAWKTGVIWDTEAFF.

This clone was seen only a few times. This chain connects TRBV7-2 to TRBJ1-6; D is perhaps TRBD1 (5 bases). V lost 5 bases, J lost 10 bases, and 15 bases lay in between. The CDR3 length is 14 residues. The germline gives CDR1 SGHTA, CDR2 FQGNSA. The CDR3 sequence: CASSMGVLGSPLHF. Written as DNA, the CDR3 is TGTGCCAGCAGCATGGGGGTCTTAGGCTCACCCCTCCACTTT.

The chain combines TRBV5-1 with TRBJ1-5; D remains ambiguous. The CDR3 is made up of 13 amino acids. Germline-derived CDR1 and CDR2 are SGHRS and YFSETQ. Trimming took off 0 bases at V and 7 bases at J, with 8 bases between the two ends. CDR3 nucleotides: TGCGCCAGCAGCTTGGAACTCCAGCAGCCCCAGCATTTT. This codes for CASSLELQQPQHF.

The J gene is TRBJ2-1, the V gene TRBV15, with D perhaps TRBD1 (6 bases). Germline assignment: CDR1 LNHNV and CDR2 YYDKDF (reference sequence). CDR3 size: 15 residues. Between the trimmed V and J ends, which lost 2 bases and 8 bases, there was a span of 16 bases. The CDR3 DNA sequence: TGTGCCACCAGCAGACCCGTACAGGGTCTGCATGAGCAGTTCTTC. Its protein is CATSRPVQGLHEQFF.

This chain connects TRBV6-5 to TRBJ1-3; D is perhaps TRBD1 (6 bases). CDR1 and CDR2 (germline): MNHEY, SVGAGI. This CDR3 contains 15 residues. Trimming stripped 5 bases from V and 1 base from J, with 12 bases between. CDR3 region: CASSTGFASGNTIYF. As DNA, the CDR3 is TGTGCCAGCAGTACAGGGTTTGCATCTGGAAACACCATATATTTT.

The rearrangement links TRBV18 to TRBJ1-2; TRBD1 aligns across 7 bases. CDR1 is KGHSH, CDR2 LQKENI, per germline. The CDR3 sequence is 14 residues long. V was pared by 4 bases and J by 0 bases, with 2 bases of the junction left unmatched. The CDR3 here is CASSLDRANYGYTF. CDR3 DNA sequence: TGTGCCAGCTCACTAGACAGGGCTAACTATGGCTACACCTTC.

The V call is TRBV7-9, the J call TRBJ2-1; possible D gene TRBD2, 6 bases. The CDR3 is 13 amino acids. Per the germline V gene, CDR1 is SEHNR and CDR2 is FQNEAQ (reference sequence). V lost 5 bases, J lost 9 bases, and 14 bases lay in between. The CDR3 here is CASSKEGTGEQFF. CDR3 nucleotides: TGTGCCAGCAGCAAGGAGGGGACGGGTGAGCAGTTCTTC.

This chain joins TRBV10-2 and TRBJ2-3; 8 bases match TRBD2. CDR3 length: 15 residues. The germline V gene encodes CDR1 WSHSY and CDR2 SAAADI. The junction had 8 bases not matched to a gene; V was cut back by 3 bases and J by 6 bases. The CDR3 DNA follows: TGCGCCAGCAGTGAAATCAGCGGGGGCGGTGATACGCAGTATTTT. The encoded protein is CASSEISGGGDTQYF.

The chain joins TRBV3-1 (or the pseudogene TRBV3-2) to TRBJ2-1; 8 nucleotides agree with TRBD2. Germline values: CDR1 LGHDT, CDR2 YNNKEL (reference sequence). The CDR3 spans 13 residues. The ends lost 8 bases at V and 12 bases at J; junction bases unmatched: 12. For the CDR3, the DNA is TGTGCCAGCCTGCAACGAGCGGGGGCCCTGCAGTTCTTC. Encoded protein: CASLQRAGALQFF.

The chain is built from TRBV7-8 and TRBJ2-7, with 9 bases lining up with TRBD2. This CDR3 is 15 amino acids long. The V segment lost 5 bases and the J segment 2 bases; nucleotides outside the gene matches: 7. The germline CDR1 and CDR2 sequences are SGHVS and FQNEAQ. CDR3 bases: TGTGCCAGCAGCCCAGTCGTAGCGGGGGCCTACGAGCAGTACTTC. Protein: CASSPVVAGAYEQYF.

Written as DNA, the CDR3 is TGTGCCAGCTCACCAAATCAAGGACCTGAGCAGTTCTTC. It encodes CASSPNQGPEQFF. The chain recombines TRBV18 with TRBJ2-1, with D hard to call. CDR3 size: 13 residues. CDR1 is KGHSH and CDR2 is LQKENI in the germline V gene. Deletions cut 2 bases from V and 9 bases from J, with 11 bases between.

The chain employs TRBV11-3 and TRBJ2-1, with 9 bases fitting TRBD2. V lost 5 bases, J lost 7 bases, and 12 bases stayed unmatched. Germline V gene data show CDR1 as SGHNT and CDR2 as YENEEA. The CDR3 extends over 16 amino acids. CDR3 nucleotide sequence: TGTGCCAGCAGCCCAAGGGGTAGCGGGGGCGGAAATGAGCAGTTCTTC. Protein: CASSPRGSGGGNEQFF.

The chain links TRBV19 to TRBJ1-2, with TRBD1 matching 8 bases. Per germline, CDR1 LNHDA and CDR2 SQIVND (reference sequence). The CDR3 loop spans 15 amino acids. Unmatched junction bases numbered 10, after V lost 4 bases and J lost 6 bases. DNA of the CDR3: TGTGCCAGTAGTAACCGACAGGGGATTGTCGATGGCTACACCTTC. Translation gives CASSNRQGIVDGYTF.

V gene TRBV2 combines with J gene TRBJ2-4; D remains unclear. This CDR3 is built from 14 residues. With 7 bases removed from V and 6 bases from J, the gap between germline ends came to 16 bases. Germline V gene data show CDR1 as SNHLY and CDR2 as FYNNEI. The CDR3 reads CASIPAQVVNIQYF. CDR3 sequence (DNA): TGTGCCAGCATCCCTGCTCAGGTGGTAAACATTCAGTACTTC. The entire variable domain, with the rest obtained from reference TRBV2 and TRBJ2-4, is as follows: EPEVTQTPSHQVTQMGQEVILRCVPISNHLYFYWYRQILGQKVEFLVSFYNNEISEKSEIFDDQFSVERPDGSNFTLKIRSTKLEDSAMYFCASIPAQVVNIQYFGAGTRLSVL.

The rearrangement joins TRBV12-2 to TRBJ2-7; the table's D call, TRBD2, was not checked against the DNA. TRBV12-2 is a pseudogene segment. This CDR3 region has 16 residues. CDR3 region: CASRSPRLAGAYEQYF. CDR3 DNA sequence: TGTGCAAGTCGCTCACCCCGACTAGCGGGGGCCTACGAGCAGTACTTC.

This chain joins TRBV7-2 and TRBJ1-1, with D possibly matching TRBD1 (5 bases). CDR1 and CDR2 (germline): SGHTA, FQGNSA. This CDR3 spans 14 amino acids. Trimming took 5 bases from V and 1 from J, leaving 11 bases between them. CDR3 amino acids: CASSLRDGNTEAFF. CDR3 nucleotides: TGTGCCAGCAGCCTAAGGGACGGGAACACTGAAGCTTTCTTT.

This rearrangement joins TRBV5-1 to TRBJ2-1; D perhaps matches TRBD2 (6 bases). The CDR3 extends over 16 amino acids. The V gene lost 3 bases and the J gene lost 0 bases, with 13 bases spanning the gap. Germline CDR1 and CDR2: SGHRS and YFSETQ. The CDR3 region is CASSSLETSSYNEQFF. The CDR3 DNA sequence: TGCGCCAGCAGCTCTTTGGAGACTAGCTCCTACAATGAGCAGTTCTTC.

V is TRBV12-3 or TRBV12-4 and J is TRBJ2-1, with D tentatively TRBD1 or TRBD2 (7 bases each). The CDR3 loop spans 13 amino acids. V lost 7 bases, J lost 8 bases, and 15 bases lay in between. In DNA, the CDR3 is TGTGCCAGCACCGGGGGAGGGGGCGATGAGCAGTTCTTC. Amino acid sequence: CASTGGGGDEQFF.

This clone was seen once. The V gene is TRBV18, the J gene TRBJ1-1; D is uncertain. The CDR3 covers 16 residues. V lost 1 base, J lost 0 bases, and 12 bases lay in between. CDR1 is KGHSH, CDR2 LQKENI, per germline. The CDR3 bases are TGTGCCAGCTCACCACGGTTGGAGGCAATGAACACTGAAGCTTTCTTT. It codes for CASSPRLEAMNTEAFF.

The rearrangement uses TRBV3-1 (or the pseudogene TRBV3-2) and TRBJ1-1; unclear D gene. The ends were cut back, 4 bases at V and 4 bases at J, with 16 bases in the middle. The CDR3 is 15 residues long. Germline lookup yields CDR1 LGHDT and CDR2 YNNKEL (reference sequence). The CDR3 region is CASSPAGRVGTEAFF. The CDR3 DNA follows: TGTGCCAGCAGCCCGGCGGGGAGGGTGGGCACTGAAGCTTTCTTT.

The chain combines TRBV6-6 with TRBJ2-2; D gene uncertain. The germline V and J ends were trimmed by 4 bases and 6 bases, with 12 bases remaining between them. The CDR3 is 14 residues long. Germline-derived CDR1 and CDR2 are MNHNY and SVGAGI (reference sequence). CDR3 protein: CASSLPVNAGELFF. The CDR3 nucleotides are TGTGCCAGCAGTTTACCGGTAAACGCCGGGGAGCTGTTTTTT.